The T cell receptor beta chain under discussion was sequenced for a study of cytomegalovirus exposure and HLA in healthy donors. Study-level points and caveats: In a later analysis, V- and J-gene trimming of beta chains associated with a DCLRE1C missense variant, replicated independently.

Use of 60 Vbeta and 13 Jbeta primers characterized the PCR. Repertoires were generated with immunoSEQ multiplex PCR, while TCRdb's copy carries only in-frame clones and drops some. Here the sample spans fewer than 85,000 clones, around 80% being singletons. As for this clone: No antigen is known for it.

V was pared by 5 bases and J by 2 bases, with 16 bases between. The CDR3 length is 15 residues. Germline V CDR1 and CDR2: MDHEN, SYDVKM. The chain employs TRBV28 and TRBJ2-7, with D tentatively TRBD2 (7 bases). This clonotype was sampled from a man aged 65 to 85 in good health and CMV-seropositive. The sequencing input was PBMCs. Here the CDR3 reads CASSAGDTKTYEQYF. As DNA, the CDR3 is TGTGCCAGCAGTGCGGGGGACACCAAGACCTACGAGCAGTACTTC.